This entry describes one TCR beta chain. The antigen is unknown. Only in-frame clones appear in the TCRdb table, and some are missing; sequencing was by immunoSEQ multiplex PCR. The sample records just under 75,000 clones, 94% being singletons. This record belongs to a study of cytomegalovirus exposure and HLA in healthy donors. The CDR3 is 13 amino acids. V was shortened by 5 bases and J by 7 bases, with 15 bases between the two germline ends. Germline assignment: CDR1 SGHTA and CDR2 FQGNSA. Findings and caveats of the study: The study designated roughly 150 TCR beta chains cytomegalovirus-associated. In vitro checks showed that a few CMV-associated chains really do target CMV antigens.

The sequence derives from a woman younger than 35 in good health and CMV-seropositive. Sequenced input: PBMCs. The genes are TRBV7-2 and TRBJ2-7; D might be TRBD2 (7 bases). CDR3 region: CASSPRGGWEQYF. The CDR3, as DNA: TGTGCCAGCAGCCCTAGGGGGGGATGGGAGCAGTACTTC. Drawing the rest from reference TRBV7-2 and TRBJ2-7, the complete variable domain is GAGVSQSPSNKVTEKGKDVELRCDPISGHTALYWYRQSLGQGLEFLIYFQGNSAPDKSGLPSDRFSAERTGGSVSTLTIQRTQQEDSAVYLCASSPRGGWEQYFGPGTRLTVT.